This T cell receptor (beta chain) originates from a study of cytotoxic CD8 clonotypes in ibrutinib-treated CLL. Study-level background: Response samples were taken after a median about eleven months of treatment, range 6 to 36. Among the samples, the mean was 255,043 productive templates and about 94,000 productive rearrangements. General study points: Baseline clonality exceeded age-matched healthy donors and tracked circulating CD8+ T-cell counts. Sampling times (in sustained-remission versus progressing patients) were not the same.

Sequencing was performed with immunoSEQ multiplex PCR; in TCRdb, only in-frame clones are kept and a portion is missing. The table lists 250,000 to 350,000 clones, approximately 79% of them singletons. This clone is a singleton in its sample. Antigen unknown. The TCR comes from a human donor with chronic lymphocytic leukemia. The material sequenced was PBMCs, taken at disease progression, from a patient treated with ibrutinib.

The CDR3 loop reads CASSSMTSGRSAQYF. The CDR3 DNA follows: TGTGCCAGCAGCTCCATGACTAGCGGGAGATCGGCGCAGTATTTT. V usage is TRBV9 and J usage is TRBJ2-3; 12 bases agree with TRBD2. Per germline, CDR1 SGDLS and CDR2 YYNGEE. CDR3 size: 15 residues. Unmatched junction bases numbered 10, after V lost 4 bases and J lost 10 bases.